Each of the 26 T cell receptor beta chains below was sequenced from the same sample in a study of control samples from healthy donors and cancer patients (dated by TCRdb to 2018 to 2020). The library was made by the immunoSEQ multiplex PCR assay. Imported from immuneACCESS, the table was reduced by TCRdb to in-frame sequences with V and J called. These copies leave out some clones; in studies compared against another copy, an unresolved V gene accounts for under half, and the cause of the remainder is not known. Here the sample has roughly 47,000 clones; around 87% occur a single time. 10% of the sample belongs to the ten largest clones. The sequenced sample consisted of PBMCs. These TCRs come from a woman aged 55 to 70 with lung cancer.

This chain connects TRBV5-1 to TRBJ2-3, with TRBD2 identical over 9 bases. CDR3 length: 17 residues. The V gene end was trimmed by 2 bases and the J gene end by 1 base; junction bases not matched to a gene: 8. Per the germline V gene, CDR1 is SGHRS and CDR2 is YFSETQ. CDR3 nucleotides: TGCGCCAGCAGCTTCCCGACTAGCGGAGCTCGCACAGATACGCAGTATTTT. It translates to CASSFPTSGARTDTQYF.

The CDR3 bases are TGCAGCGTTGCTCAGGGACCTCGGTATGGCTACACCTTC. Protein: CSVAQGPRYGYTF. The chain carries TRBV29-1 and TRBJ1-2; possible D gene TRBD1, 5 bases. Trimming left V 4 bases short and J 5 bases short, with 14 bases between. Per the germline V gene, CDR1 is SQVTM and CDR2 is ANQGSEA. The CDR3 is made up of 13 amino acids.

The chain couples TRBV30 to TRBJ1-1; unclear D gene. The CDR3 is 13 residues long. V shed 2 bases and J shed 2 bases, with 9 bases lying between them. Germline-derived CDR1 and CDR2 are GTSNPN and SVGIG (reference sequence). This CDR3 reads CAWSYGENTEAFF. In DNA form, the CDR3 reads TGTGCCTGGAGTTATGGGGAAAACACTGAAGCTTTCTTT. The entire variable domain, with the rest obtained from reference TRBV30 and TRBJ1-1, is as follows: SQTIHQWPATLVQPVGSPLSLECTVEGTSNPNLYWYRQAAGRGLQLLFYSVGIGQISSEVPQNLSASRPQDRQFILSSKKLLLSDSGFYLCAWSYGENTEAFFGQGTRLTVV.

A single count supports this clone. V and J are TRBV19 and TRBJ1-1, with no clear D. V dropped 7 bases and J dropped 0 bases, with 15 bases sitting between them. The length of the CDR3 is 15 residues. Germline V gene data show CDR1 as LNHDA and CDR2 as SQIVND (reference sequence). CDR3 DNA sequence: TGTGCCAGTACCCCGTCAGGCGGCGTGAACACTGAAGCTTTCTTT. The encoded protein is CASTPSGGVNTEAFF. Full variable domain (outside the CDR3, taken from reference TRBV19 and TRBJ1-1): DGGITQSPKYLFRKEGQNVTLSCEQNLNHDAMYWYRQDPGQGLRLIYYSQIVNDFQKGDIAEGYSVSREKKESFPLTVTSAQKNPTAFYLCASTPSGGVNTEAFFGQGTRLTVV.

The gene calls are TRBV28 and TRBJ2-5; perhaps TRBD1 as D (5 bases). Trimming removed 8 bases at V and 3 bases at J, with 22 bases between. Germline loops: CDR1 MDHEN, CDR2 SYDVKM. The CDR3 has 16 amino acids. The CDR3 sequence is CASVLGSGIGEETQYF. The CDR3 DNA reads as TGTGCCAGCGTTTTAGGATCAGGGATAGGAGAAGAGACCCAGTACTTC.

This clone is classed as medium-sized. This CDR3 is CASSHRGRPYNEQFF. The CDR3 DNA sequence: TGTGCCAGCAGTCACCGCGGGAGACCCTACAATGAGCAGTTCTTC. This sequence joins TRBV5-6 and TRBJ2-1; 7 bases line up with TRBD2. The CDR3 covers 15 residues. CDR1 SGHDT and CDR2 YYEEEE come from the germline V gene. With 5 bases clipped from V and 2 bases from J, the junction kept 7 bases outside the gene matches.

The chain couples TRBV28 to TRBJ1-2; the D is unclear. Trimming stripped 8 bases from V and 4 bases from J, with 8 bases between. Germline CDR1 MDHEN, CDR2 SYDVKM. This CDR3 comprises 11 residues. For the CDR3, the DNA is TGTGCCAGCGGGAGGACCTATGGCTACACCTTC. Translating it yields CASGRTYGYTF.

The chain couples TRBV5-4 to TRBJ1-2, with 8 bases that match TRBD1. Germline trimming cut 0 bases from V and 5 bases from J; bases unmatched to any gene: 6. Looked up from germline, CDR1 is SGHNT and CDR2 is YYREEE (reference sequence). There are 15 residues in the CDR3. In DNA form, the CDR3 reads TGTGCCAGCAGCTTGGTTCGGACAGGGATATATGGCTACACCTTC. It specifies CASSLVRTGIYGYTF.

This clone has just a few counts. The chain is built from TRBV9 and TRBJ2-6, with D perhaps TRBD1 (5 bases). Germline V CDR1 and CDR2: SGDLS, YYNGEE. Trimming shortened V by 3 bases and J by 0 bases, and 22 bases separated the two germline ends. CDR3 length: 20 residues. CDR3 in DNA: TGTGCCAGCAGCGCCTTAGTCCTCGGGCAGGGCCTCTCTGGGGCCAACGTCCTGACTTTC. Translating gives CASSALVLGQGLSGANVLTF.

The chain has TRBV7-2 and TRBJ2-3; D call uncertain. The length of the CDR3 is 13 residues. Trimming cost V 1 base and J 2 bases, with 4 bases left between them. The V gene's germline CDR1 is SGHTA and CDR2 FQGNSA. CDR3 in amino acids: CASSLVDTDTQYF. The CDR3 nucleotides are TGTGCCAGCAGCTTAGTAGACACAGATACGCAGTATTTT.

The genes are TRBV6-6 and TRBJ1-5, with D uncertain. Germline-derived CDR1 and CDR2 are MNHNY and SVGAGI (reference sequence). CDR3 length: 13 residues. The V gene lost 6 bases and the J gene lost 4 bases, with 10 bases spanning the gap. CDR3 region: CASSRQRNQPQHF. The CDR3 coding sequence is TGTGCCAGCAGCCGGCAGAGAAATCAGCCCCAGCATTTT.

This sequence joins TRBV6-5 and TRBJ2-2; D remains unclear. CDR3 length: 13 residues. V dropped 1 base and J dropped 5 bases, with 5 bases sitting between them. CDR1 is MNHEY, CDR2 SVGAGI, per germline. Here the CDR3 reads CASSYYETGELFF. The DNA of the CDR3 is TGTGCCAGCAGTTACTACGAAACCGGGGAGCTGTTTTTT.

The chain uses TRBV5-6 and TRBJ2-2; the D gene is possibly TRBD2 (6 bases). V lost 0 bases and J 4 bases, leaving 13 bases between the germline ends. The CDR3 covers 16 residues. Per the germline V gene, CDR1 is SGHDT and CDR2 is YYEEEE. The CDR3 nucleotides are TGTGCCAGCAGCTTGGAAGTCGGGAGTCGCACCGGGGAGCTGTTTTTT. It specifies CASSLEVGSRTGELFF.

The V and J genes are TRBV18 and TRBJ2-4; the D gene is possibly TRBD2 (5 bases). The germline gives CDR1 KGHSH, CDR2 LQKENI. This CDR3 spans 14 amino acids. V lost 0 bases, J lost 8 bases, and 11 bases lay in between. The CDR3 sequence is CASSPPAMRDIQYF. CDR3 nucleotide sequence: TGTGCCAGCTCACCACCGGCGATGAGGGACATTCAGTACTTC.

The chain links TRBV3-1 (or the pseudogene TRBV3-2) to TRBJ1-2, with a weak D call TRBD1 (5 bases). The V and J ends lost 8 bases and 6 bases respectively, with 16 bases between them. CDR3 size: 13 residues. CDR1 is LGHDT and CDR2 is YNNKEL in the germline V gene (reference sequence). CDR3 DNA sequence: TGTGCCAGCGGCATTTCAGGGACTGATGGCTACACCTTC. Protein sequence: CASGISGTDGYTF.

The genes are TRBV19 and TRBJ2-1; D could derive from TRBD1 or TRBD2 (5 bases each). From germline, CDR1 is LNHDA and CDR2 SQIVND (reference sequence). The CDR3 is made up of 13 amino acids. V dropped 4 bases and J dropped 5 bases, with 9 bases sitting between them. The CDR3: CASSTGTNNEQFF. CDR3 bases: TGTGCCAGTAGTACCGGGACCAACAATGAGCAGTTCTTC. Combining the CDR3 with reference TRBV19 and TRBJ2-1 gives the whole variable domain DGGITQSPKYLFRKEGQNVTLSCEQNLNHDAMYWYRQDPGQGLRLIYYSQIVNDFQKGDIAEGYSVSREKKESFPLTVTSAQKNPTAFYLCASSTGTNNEQFFGPGTRLTVL.

The chain links TRBV4-1 to TRBJ2-1; D may be TRBD1 or TRBD2 (5 bases each). Germline assignment: CDR1 MGHRA and CDR2 YSYEKL. The CDR3 totals 14 residues. The germline V and J ends were trimmed by 1 base and 8 bases, with 12 bases remaining between them. The CDR3 coding sequence is TGCGCCAGCAGCCAAGTTCCCGGGACCGATGAGCAGTTCTTC. Its translation is CASSQVPGTDEQFF.

The rearrangement links TRBV24-1 to TRBJ2-1; 10 nucleotides match TRBD2. The trim removed 6 bases at V and 1 base at J, leaving 2 bases unmatched. CDR3 size: 15 residues. Germline V gives CDR1 KGHDR, CDR2 SFDVKD. CDR3 protein: CATSNSGGSYNEQFF. CDR3 in DNA: TGTGCCACCAGTAATAGCGGGGGGTCCTACAATGAGCAGTTCTTC.

This clone was seen once. This chain uses TRBV13 with TRBJ2-3; 10 nucleotides line up with TRBD2. With V trimmed by 5 bases and J by 4 bases, 12 bases remained unmatched. This CDR3 has 17 amino acids. Looked up from germline, CDR1 is PRHDT and CDR2 is FYEKMQ (reference sequence). CDR3 nucleotide sequence: TGTGCCAGCAGCCAAACTTCAGCGGGAGGGCCTCCAGATACGCAGTATTTT. Residues: CASSQTSAGGPPDTQYF.

The chain has TRBV13 and TRBJ2-3; TRBD2 is a possible D gene (7 bases). The germline V and J ends were trimmed by 4 bases and 4 bases, with 15 bases remaining between them. This CDR3 is 15 amino acids long. In germline, CDR1 is PRHDT, CDR2 FYEKMQ (reference sequence). CDR3 sequence reads: CASSSRGGVADTQYF. DNA of the CDR3: TGTGCCAGCAGCTCGAGGGGGGGAGTGGCAGATACGCAGTATTTT.

The table lists this clone with a few counts. This rearrangement joins TRBV2 to TRBJ1-6; 8 bases fit TRBD1. V shed 6 bases and J 6 bases; nucleotides not matched to a gene: 4. The germline CDR1 and CDR2 sequences are SNHLY and FYNNEI. This CDR3 region has 14 residues. The DNA of the CDR3 is TGTGCCAGCAGGCGGGACAGGAGTAATTCACCCCTCCACTTT. This translates into CASRRDRSNSPLHF.

CDR3 DNA: TGTGCCTGGAGTGTACTAGTGAACACTGAAGCTTTCTTT. This encodes CAWSVLVNTEAFF. The chain is built from TRBV30 and TRBJ1-1; D unclear. This CDR3 has 13 amino acids. With 0 bases removed from V and 0 bases from J, the gap between germline ends came to 5 bases. CDR1 is GTSNPN and CDR2 is SVGIG in the germline V gene (reference sequence).

This chain joins TRBV7-9 and TRBJ1-2; D call uncertain. Trimming shortened V by 5 bases and J by 0 bases, and 16 bases separated the two germline ends. The length of the CDR3 is 16 residues. The germline V gene encodes CDR1 SEHNR and CDR2 FQNEAQ (reference sequence). The CDR3 DNA is TGTGCCAGCAGCCCCCGGACCGTTGATCCTAACTATGGCTACACCTTC. It is translated as CASSPRTVDPNYGYTF. Drawing the rest from reference TRBV7-9 and TRBJ1-2, the complete variable domain is DTGVSQNPRHKITKRGQNVTFRCDPISEHNRLYWYRQTLGQGPEFLTYFQNEAQLEKSRLLSDRFSAERPKGSFSTLEIQRTEQGDSAMYLCASSPRTVDPNYGYTFGSGTRLTVV.

The chain carries TRBV5-5 and TRBJ2-7, with 7 positions matching TRBD1. Losses at the gene ends were 3 bases for V and 2 bases for J; bases not matched to a gene: 5. CDR3 size: 14 residues. Germline assignment: CDR1 SGHKS and CDR2 YYEKEE (reference sequence). This CDR3 reads CASSSGQLAYEQYF. The CDR3 nucleotides read TGTGCCAGCAGCTCGGGACAGCTAGCCTACGAGCAGTACTTC.

The table lists this clone with a count of one. The V call is TRBV28, the J call TRBJ2-7; 10 bases line up with TRBD1. J was trimmed by 9 bases and V by 5 bases; bases with no gene match: 16. Germline CDR1 is MDHEN and CDR2 is SYDVKM. There are 16 residues in the CDR3. The CDR3 sequence: CASSRPPGTGDGVQYF. As DNA, the CDR3 is TGTGCCAGCAGTCGACCCCCCGGGACAGGGGATGGCGTGCAGTACTTC.

V and J are TRBV19 and TRBJ2-7; D call uncertain. V was clipped by 1 base and J by 0 bases, with 10 bases between them. The CDR3 covers 15 residues. The V gene's germline CDR1 is LNHDA and CDR2 SQIVND (reference sequence). CDR3 in DNA: TGTGCCAGTAGTATAGGAGGCGGTAGCTCCTACGAGCAGTACTTC. Translating it yields CASSIGGGSSYEQYF.